This T cell receptor (beta chain) is from a study of shared clonotypes between healthy human individuals. TCRdb's table, derived via immunoSEQ multiplex PCR, lists solely in-frame clones and lacks some. The sample contains roughly 1.4 million clones, just under 99% of which appear only once. Trimming cost V 0 bases and J 0 bases, with 11 bases left between them. Germline CDR1 WSHSY, CDR2 SAAADI. The CDR3 consists of 16 residues. The sequencing sample was made of naive CD4+ T cells sorted from blood. Subset of the sample: CD45RA+ positively selected. The V gene is TRBV10-2, the J gene TRBJ1-2; a possible D gene is TRBD1 (5 bases). This receptor was taken from a man aged 25 to 40 in good health. CDR3 sequence: CASSESQGRANYGYTF. Written as DNA, the CDR3 is TGCGCCAGCAGTGAGTCCCAGGGCCGAGCTAACTATGGCTACACCTTC.